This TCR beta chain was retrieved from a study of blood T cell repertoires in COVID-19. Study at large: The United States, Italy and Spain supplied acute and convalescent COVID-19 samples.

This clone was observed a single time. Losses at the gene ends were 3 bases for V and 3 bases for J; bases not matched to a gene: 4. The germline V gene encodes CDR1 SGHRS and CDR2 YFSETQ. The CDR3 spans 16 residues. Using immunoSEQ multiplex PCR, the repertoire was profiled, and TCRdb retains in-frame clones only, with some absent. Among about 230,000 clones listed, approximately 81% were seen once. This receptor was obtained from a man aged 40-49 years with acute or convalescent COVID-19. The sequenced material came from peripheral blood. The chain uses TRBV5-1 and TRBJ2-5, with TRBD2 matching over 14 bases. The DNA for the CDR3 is TGCGCCAGCAGCTCCGGACTAGCGGGGGGCAAAGAGACCCAGTACTTC. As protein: CASSSGLAGGKETQYF.